The T cell receptor beta chain under discussion was sequenced for a study of regulatory and conventional T cells in RAG deficiency. Conventional CD4+ T cells were sorted from blood as CD25-low CD127-high cells. Trimming at V came to 0 bases and at J to 4 bases, leaving 14 bases not matched to a gene. From germline, CDR1 is SGHDN and CDR2 FVKESK. CDR3 size: 19 residues. The data were produced by immunoSEQ multiplex PCR, yet TCRdb's version contains in-frame clones alone and is incomplete. The sample consists of roughly 45,000 clones, about nine tenths of them appearing once. This clone has only one observation. The same sample was also used in a study of regulatory T cells. From that second work: Primers: 52 TRBV forward and 13 TRBJ reverse. Regulatory T cells showed the strongest V-J pair restriction and V/J gene skewing among patient repertoires.

The chain is built from TRBV14 and TRBJ2-1, with TRBD2 matching over 8 bases. The material sequenced was CD4+ effector T cells sorted from blood. This sequence originates from a human donor in good health. This CDR3 reads CASSQERFGLAGNYNEQFF. DNA of the CDR3: TGTGCCAGCAGCCAAGAAAGGTTTGGCCTAGCGGGCAATTACAATGAGCAGTTCTTC.